This T cell receptor beta chain was observed in a study of T cells in Graves' hyperthyroidism and ophthalmopathy. Amplified regions were TCR beta CDR3 sequences from RNA transcripts. Primed by the HTBI set, a first-round RT-PCR was run on the TCR CDR3. TCRdb itself ran the multiplex PCR reads through MiXCR, one entry per CDR3 protein. The sample consists of approximately 600,000 distinct CDR3 sequences, more than 13% of them appearing once. Pregnant or lactating patients were excluded, as were those with uncontrolled infection or other autoimmune disease. This clonotype has ten or more counts. Sequencing was performed on blood. This clonotype was obtained from a woman in her late teens or twenties with Graves' ophthalmopathy.

This chain's CDR3 is CASSSWAPKPAGDGYTF. The CDR3 region has the DNA TGTGCCAGCAGCTCATGGGCACCTAAACCCGCGGGAGATGGCTACACCTTC. The V gene is TRBV7-8, the J gene TRBJ1-2; D ambiguous. The CDR3 extends over 17 amino acids. Trimming stripped 4 bases from V and 6 bases from J, with 24 bases between. The germline V gene encodes CDR1 SGHVS and CDR2 FQNEAQ.